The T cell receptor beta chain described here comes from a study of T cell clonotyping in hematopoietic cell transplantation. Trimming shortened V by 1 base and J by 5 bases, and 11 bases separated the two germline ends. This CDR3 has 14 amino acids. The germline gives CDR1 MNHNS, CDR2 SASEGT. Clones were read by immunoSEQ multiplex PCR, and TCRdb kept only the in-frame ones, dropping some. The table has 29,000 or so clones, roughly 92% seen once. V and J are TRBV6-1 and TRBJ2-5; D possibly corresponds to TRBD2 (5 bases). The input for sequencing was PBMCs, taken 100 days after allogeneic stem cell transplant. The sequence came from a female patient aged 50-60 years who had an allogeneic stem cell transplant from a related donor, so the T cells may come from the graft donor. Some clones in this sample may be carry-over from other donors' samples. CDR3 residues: CASSEVAGLETQYF. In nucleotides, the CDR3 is TGTGCCAGCAGTGAAGTAGCCGGACTGGAGACCCAGTACTTC.